The 14 T cell receptor beta chains presented below share a single source sample, sequenced in a study of T cells in women clearing cervical HPV infection. Generated by immunoSEQ multiplex PCR, the TCRdb table keeps only in-frame clones and is missing some. The table gives roughly 34,000 clones; the top ten clones make up more than 7% of it. The sample comprised blood buffy coat. All receptors come from a woman between 18 and 75 years old with a cervical HPV16 infection that either progressed to CIN3+ or cleared (not recorded which).

Comments on this clone: The CDR3 end falls 3 residues outside the read, so it is completed with the germline J gene. This rearrangement joins TRBV7-7 to TRBJ1-5, with 9 positions matching TRBD1. From germline, CDR1 is SSHAT and CDR2 FNYEAQ (reference sequence). This CDR3 is 15 amino acids long. The junction had 12 bases not matched to a gene; V was cut back by 6 bases and J by 9 bases. This CDR3 is CASRPFDRGIRPQHF. CDR3 bases read: TGTGCCAGCAGACCATTCGACAGGGGGATTCGGCCC.

Turning to this clone: The read is 3 residues too short to cover the CDR3 end, so that end is filled in from the germline J gene. The chain recombines TRBV7-8 with TRBJ2-1; 7 bases fit TRBD2. The J segment lost 9 bases and the V segment lost 0 bases, leaving 8 bases of the junction unmatched. There are 15 residues in the CDR3. The germline V gene has CDR1 SGHVS and CDR2 FQNEAQ. The DNA read from the CDR3 is TGTGCCAGCAGCTTAGCTCGGAGCGGGGCCGGTGAG. It is translated as CASSLARSGAGE. The CDR3 in its entirety is CASSLARSGAGEQFF.

A note on this clone: Sequencing ends 3 residues short of the CDR3 end; the germline J gene provides the rest. The sample contains more than one DNA sequence encoding this CDR3. The rearrangement uses TRBV29-1 and TRBJ2-2; a weak D match, TRBD2 (5 bases). V was clipped by 4 bases and J by 0 bases, with 6 bases between them. Germline CDR1 is SQVTM and CDR2 is ANQGSEA. The CDR3 extends over 13 amino acids. The CDR3 here is CSVVRANTGELFF. The covered CDR3 bases are TGCAGCGTTGTGAGGGCGAACACCGGGGAG.

In regard to this clone: Read sequence stops 3 residues before the CDR3 end, and the germline J gene provides the missing end. The chain has TRBV2 and TRBJ1-6; D might be TRBD1 (6 bases). CDR3 length: 13 amino acids. Per germline, CDR1 SNHLY and CDR2 FYNNEI. Trimming pared 4 bases from V and 7 bases from J, leaving 8 bases between. The CDR3 spells CASSGTGNSPLHF. The DNA read from the CDR3 is TGTGCCAGCAGTGGAACAGGGAATTCACCC.

To note about this clone: The read is 3 residues too short to cover the CDR3 end, so that end is filled in from the germline J gene. V gene TRBV5-4 combines with J gene TRBJ2-7; TRBD1 aligns across 8 bases. CDR1 and CDR2 (germline): SGHNT, YYREEE (reference sequence). The CDR3 spans 15 residues. The V and J ends lost 4 bases and 3 bases, in that order; junction bases with no gene match: 9. CDR3 region: CASSPGRGPGYEQYF. The covered CDR3 bases are TGTGCCAGCAGCCCCGGCAGGGGGCCGGGCTACGAG. Supplemented by reference TRBV5-4 and TRBJ2-7, the full variable domain reads ETGVTQSPTHLIKTRGQQVTLRCSSQSGHNTVSWYQQALGQGPQFIFQYYREEENGRGNFPPRFSGLQFPNYSSELNVNALELDDSALYLCASSPGRGPGYEQYFGPGTRLTVT.

Comment on this clone: The read finishes 3 residues shy of the CDR3 end, and the germline J gene is used to complete it. The V gene is TRBV20-1, the J gene TRBJ1-2; the D gene is possibly TRBD1 (5 bases). The CDR3 loop spans 11 amino acids. Per the germline V gene, CDR1 is DFQATT and CDR2 is SNEGSKA (reference sequence). Trimming pared 8 bases from V and 7 bases from J, leaving 14 bases between. The sequenced part of the CDR3 DNA is TGCAGTACTACAGAAGGGGCTGGC. Amino acids: CSTTEGAG. The whole CDR3 sequence reads CSTTEGAGYTF.

To note about this clone: The read finishes 3 residues shy of the CDR3 end, and the germline J gene is used to complete it. The chain recombines TRBV30 with TRBJ1-2; TRBD1 matches 8 bases. The trim removed 1 base at V and 4 bases at J, leaving 17 bases unmatched. This CDR3 is built from 18 residues. The germline V gene has CDR1 GTSNPN and CDR2 SVGIG (reference sequence). The CDR3: CAWSGGGTGTVRGYGYTF. The part of the CDR3 DNA that was read is TGTGCCTGGAGTGGGGGGGGGACAGGAACGGTCCGCGGCTATGGC.

Notes on this clone: The read stops 3 residues short of the end of the CDR3; the missing end is completed from the germline J gene. The chain employs TRBV5-5 and TRBJ1-4; 7 bases fit TRBD1. CDR1 and CDR2 from the germline V gene are SGHKS and YYEKEE (reference sequence). V was clipped by 5 bases and J by 6 bases; unmatched bases: 7. CDR3 length equals 14 residues. The covered CDR3 bases are TGTGCCAGCAGTTCCAGGACAGGTTATGAAAAA. This codes for CASSSRTGYEK. The CDR3 reads in full as CASSSRTGYEKLFF.

Comment on this clone: The read falls 3 residues short of the CDR3 end, and the missing part is taken from the germline J gene. The genes are TRBV5-1 and TRBJ2-1; weak D call: TRBD2 (5 bases). The CDR3 is 13 amino acids. CDR1 SGHRS and CDR2 YFSETQ come from the germline V gene. V was cut by 0 bases and J by 9 bases, with 10 bases left in between. CDR3 sequence: CASSLVPGSEQFF. The part of the CDR3 DNA that was read is TGCGCCAGCAGCTTGGTTCCGGGGAGTGAG.

About this clone: The read ends 3 residues shy of where the CDR3 ends; the end is completed using the germline J gene. The chain carries TRBV10-3 and TRBJ2-2; possible D gene TRBD2, 6 bases. Germline values: CDR1 ENHRY, CDR2 SYGVKD. With 7 bases removed from V and 6 bases from J, the gap between germline ends came to 15 bases. The CDR3 consists of 14 residues. The CDR3 sequence is CAIKSTGDSGELFF. The CDR3 bases that were read are TGTGCCATCAAGAGCACGGGGGACTCCGGGGAG.

For this clone: The read ends 3 residues early relative to the CDR3; the germline J gene fills the gap. The chain carries TRBV20-1 and TRBJ1-1; D gene ambiguous. The CDR3 has 12 residues. The germline V and J ends were trimmed by 4 bases and 1 base, with 7 bases remaining between them. Germline V gene data show CDR1 as DFQATT and CDR2 as SNEGSKA (reference sequence). CDR3 protein: CSATQGNTEAFF. The sequenced part of the CDR3 DNA is TGCAGTGCTACCCAAGGGAACACTGAA.

Concerning this clone itself: The sequence runs out 3 residues before the end of the CDR3; the remainder is reconstructed from the germline J gene. The chain recombines TRBV5-1 with TRBJ2-5, with 9 positions matching TRBD1. V lost 4 bases and J lost 2; bases outside the gene matches: 3. The CDR3 is 14 residues long. Germline V lookup: CDR1 SGHRS, CDR2 YFSETQ. The CDR3 sequence is CASSLTGGQETQYF. Partial CDR3 DNA: TGCGCCAGCAGCCTGACAGGGGGGCAAGAGACC. The full variable domain, with the rest looked up from reference TRBV5-1 and TRBJ2-5, is KAGVTQTPRYLIKTRGQQVTLSCSPISGHRSVSWYQQTPGQGLQFLFEYFSETQRNKGNFPGRFSGRQFSNSRSEMNVSTLELGDSALYLCASSLTGGQETQYFGPGTRLLVL.

For this clone: The CDR3 is cut off 3 residues early in the read; its end comes from the germline J gene. This sequence joins TRBV15 and TRBJ2-3; TRBD1 matches 8 bases. The CDR3 is 14 residues long. The V gene's germline CDR1 is LNHNV and CDR2 YYDKDF (reference sequence). V was pared by 3 bases and J by 4 bases, with 3 bases of the junction left unmatched. CDR3 sequence: CATSSWDRSDTQYF. The DNA read from the CDR3 is TGTGCCACCAGCAGCTGGGACAGGTCAGATACG.

Details on this clone: One junction end disagrees with the germline gene, perhaps due to a read error. The CDR3 extends 3 residues past the end of the read, so its final part is completed from the germline J gene. V gene TRBV4-2 combines with J gene TRBJ1-2; perhaps TRBD1 as D (5 bases). CDR3 size: 15 residues. Germline CDR1 is LGHNA and CDR2 is YNFKEQ. The DNA read from the CDR3 is TGCGCCAGCAGCCAAGATCCCTTCGACAGCTATGGC. It codes for CASSQDPFDSYG. The CDR3 reads in full as CASSQDPFDSYGYTF.